The 25 T cell receptor beta chains reported below all come from one sample, sequenced in a study of OX40 agonist ivuxolimab in advanced cancers. Sequencing used immunoSEQ multiplex PCR; TCRdb keeps in-frame clones, though not all of them. The repertoire holds about 21,000 clones, around 89% seen once, with about 10% in the top ten. Sequenced material: CD4+ or CD8+ T cells sorted from blood, taken in a trial of the OX40 agonist ivuxolimab. The receptors originated from an adult with an advanced solid tumor such as melanoma, head and neck, liver or kidney cancer.

This rearrangement joins TRBV6-6 to TRBJ1-1; no firm D call. V was shortened by 2 bases and J by 7 bases, with 17 bases between the two germline ends. The CDR3 runs to 15 residues. The germline V gene encodes CDR1 MNHNY and CDR2 SVGAGI (reference sequence). CDR3 sequence: CASSYDGSFALEAFF. CDR3 in DNA: TGTGCCAGCAGTTACGACGGTAGTTTTGCTCTTGAAGCTTTCTTT.

This clone has just one count. This sequence joins TRBV9 and TRBJ2-3; no clear D gene. V was clipped by 0 bases and J by 1 base, with 12 bases between them. In germline, CDR1 is SGDLS, CDR2 YYNGEE. The length of the CDR3 is 16 residues. CDR3 DNA: TGTGCCAGCAGCGTAGGTGGCGCCCCGGGCACAGATACGCAGTATTTT. This encodes CASSVGGAPGTDTQYF.

The chain combines TRBV19 with TRBJ1-5; 7 bases fit TRBD1. Germline trimming cut 7 bases from V and 1 base from J; bases unmatched to any gene: 25. This CDR3 region has 21 residues. CDR1 is LNHDA and CDR2 is SQIVND in the germline V gene (reference sequence). The CDR3 is CASTYTLGVGGAGRSNQPQHF. DNA of the CDR3: TGTGCCAGTACTTACACACTGGGAGTAGGGGGCGCAGGAAGAAGCAATCAGCCCCAGCATTTT.

CDR3 bases: TGTGCCAGCAAGCCAGGGGGGGACACAGATACGCAGTATTTT. Translation gives CASKPGGDTDTQYF. This chain connects TRBV5-4 to TRBJ2-3; D could derive from TRBD1 or TRBD2 (7 bases each). The CDR3 extends over 14 amino acids. Germline V gene sequence: CDR1 SGHNT, CDR2 YYREEE (reference sequence). V gave up 6 bases and J gave up 2 bases, with 13 bases separating them.

The chain carries TRBV4-2 and TRBJ1-4; D gene ambiguous. This CDR3 comprises 15 residues. Germline values: CDR1 LGHNA, CDR2 YNFKEQ. V was trimmed by 1 base and J by 4 bases, leaving 10 bases between them. For the CDR3, the DNA is TGTGCCAGCAGCCAAGCACTGGGTAGTAATGAAAAACTGTTTTTT. Its protein is CASSQALGSNEKLFF.

The chain employs TRBV19 and TRBJ2-7; D may be TRBD1 or TRBD2 (5 bases each). This CDR3 is built from 13 residues. The V end was cut by 1 base, the J end by 10 bases, with 14 bases between. The V gene's germline CDR1 is LNHDA and CDR2 SQIVND (reference sequence). The CDR3 spells CASSIVPGPIQYF. CDR3 bases: TGTGCCAGTAGTATAGTCCCGGGACCGATACAGTACTTC.

The rearrangement uses TRBV4-1 and TRBJ1-2; D ambiguous. Germline V gene data show CDR1 as MGHRA and CDR2 as YSYEKL. This CDR3 has 13 amino acids. The ends were cut back, 4 bases at V and 8 bases at J, with 14 bases in the middle. The CDR3 loop is CASSLGHLGGYTF. CDR3 coding DNA: TGCGCCAGCAGCCTCGGCCACCTGGGGGGCTACACCTTC.

This clone was detected once. V gene TRBV10-3 combines with J gene TRBJ2-3; the match to TRBD2 covers 11 bases. After removal of 4 bases from V and 2 bases from J, the junction contained 17 bases not matched to a gene. CDR3 length equals 20 residues. The V gene's germline CDR1 is ENHRY and CDR2 SYGVKD. The CDR3 reads CAISGDGVAGGSVDTDTQYF. DNA for the CDR3: TGTGCCATCAGTGGCGATGGGGTAGCGGGAGGGTCGGTGGACACAGATACGCAGTATTTT.

The chain couples TRBV5-1 to TRBJ2-3; 8 nucleotides line up with TRBD1. CDR1 and CDR2 (germline): SGHRS, YFSETQ. This CDR3 has 17 residues. With V trimmed by 5 bases and J by 3 bases, 14 bases remained unmatched. CDR3 sequence: CASSSHPPDRVTDTQYF. The CDR3 coding sequence is TGCGCCAGCAGTTCGCATCCCCCGGACAGGGTAACAGATACGCAGTATTTT.

This clone was counted only a few times. The chain couples TRBV2 to TRBJ1-1; D gene unclear. Germline CDR1 and CDR2: SNHLY and FYNNEI. The CDR3 loop spans 15 amino acids. Trimming shortened V by 0 bases and J by 1 base, and 9 bases separated the two germline ends. In nucleotides, the CDR3 is TGTGCCAGCAGTGAAGCGGCAGGAAGGAACACTGAAGCTTTCTTT. The encoded protein is CASSEAAGRNTEAFF.

This chain uses TRBV19 with TRBJ2-3; 8 nucleotides agree with TRBD2. The CDR3 has 16 residues. The junction had 4 bases not matched to a gene; V was cut back by 0 bases and J by 2 bases. Germline loops: CDR1 LNHDA, CDR2 SQIVND (reference sequence). The CDR3 sequence is CASSIEGGGFTDTQYF. The DNA of the CDR3 is TGTGCCAGTAGTATAGAGGGCGGGGGGTTCACAGATACGCAGTATTTT.

The chain combines TRBV7-9 with TRBJ2-1, with TRBD2 matching 8 bases. Per germline, CDR1 SEHNR and CDR2 FQNEAQ (reference sequence). Trimming at V came to 7 bases and at J to 0 bases, leaving 2 bases not matched to a gene. This CDR3 has 14 amino acids. The CDR3 DNA is TGTGCCAGCATACGGGGGGGCTCCTACAATGAGCAGTTCTTC. Translation gives CASIRGGSYNEQFF.

J is TRBJ1-3 and V is TRBV4-1, with a weak D call TRBD1 (6 bases). The CDR3 runs 15 residues. Trimming took off 7 bases at V and 0 bases at J, with 13 bases between the two ends. Germline lookup yields CDR1 MGHRA and CDR2 YSYEKL. The CDR3 loop reads CASTSGQHSGNTIYF. The CDR3 coding sequence is TGCGCCAGCACCTCGGGACAACACTCTGGAAACACCATATATTTT.

This chain joins TRBV27 and TRBJ2-7; a possible D gene is TRBD1 (5 bases). V was clipped by 4 bases and J by 6 bases, with 13 bases between them. Germline CDR1 and CDR2: MNHEY and SMNVEV (reference sequence). CDR3 length: 13 amino acids. The CDR3 is CASSWSDSFEQYF. The CDR3 DNA reads TGTGCCAGCAGTTGGTCAGACAGTTTCGAGCAGTACTTC.

The chain joins TRBV6-5 to TRBJ2-1; TRBD2 agrees at 10 bases. Losses at the gene ends were 0 bases for V and 3 bases for J; bases not matched to a gene: 2. The CDR3 extends over 16 amino acids. Germline CDR1 is MNHEY and CDR2 is SVGAGI. In DNA, the CDR3 is TGTGCCAGCAGTTACTCGTCTAGCGGGAGCTACAATGAGCAGTTCTTC. Translated: CASSYSSSGSYNEQFF.

The genes are TRBV7-9 and TRBJ1-1; 7 bases are a match to TRBD1. CDR1 is SEHNR and CDR2 is FQNEAQ in the germline V gene (reference sequence). CDR3 length: 15 residues. V was clipped by 0 bases and J by 2 bases; unmatched bases: 3. CDR3 sequence reads: CASSLADRRNTEAFF. In nucleotides, the CDR3 is TGTGCCAGCAGCTTAGCGGACAGGCGCAACACTGAAGCTTTCTTT.

The chain employs TRBV7-8 and TRBJ1-2, with TRBD1 matching 7 bases. Germline loops: CDR1 SGHVS, CDR2 FQNEAQ. The CDR3 is 15 amino acids. V was clipped by 0 bases and J by 6 bases; unmatched bases: 7. CDR3 residues: CASSLADRRRNGYTF. Here the CDR3 DNA reads TGTGCCAGCAGCTTAGCGGACAGGAGAAGGAATGGCTACACCTTC. The full variable domain, in which reference TRBV7-8 and TRBJ1-2 provide the parts outside the CDR3, is GAGVSQSPRYKVAKRGQDVALRCDPISGHVSLFWYQQALGQGPEFLTYFQNEAQLDKSGLPSDRFFAERPEGSVSTLKIQRTQQEDSAVYLCASSLADRRRNGYTFGSGTRLTVV.

This clone was recorded only once. V usage is TRBV5-1 and J usage is TRBJ2-2; a possible D gene is TRBD2 (5 bases). The germline V gene has CDR1 SGHRS and CDR2 YFSETQ. The CDR3 is made up of 15 amino acids. With 3 bases removed from V and 5 bases from J, the gap between germline ends came to 14 bases. For the CDR3, the DNA is TGCGCCAGCAGCTGGTTCATTAGAGGGACCGGGGAGCTGTTTTTT. Protein product: CASSWFIRGTGELFF. The full variable domain, completed using reference TRBV5-1 and TRBJ2-2, is KAGVTQTPRYLIKTRGQQVTLSCSPISGHRSVSWYQQTPGQGLQFLFEYFSETQRNKGNFPGRFSGRQFSNSRSEMNVSTLELGDSALYLCASSWFIRGTGELFFGEGSRLTVL.

The rearrangement links TRBV6-5 to TRBJ2-2, with TRBD2 matching over 7 bases. There are 15 residues in the CDR3. The V segment lost 2 bases and the J segment 2 bases; nucleotides outside the gene matches: 2. Germline V gene sequence: CDR1 MNHEY, CDR2 SVGAGI. The chain's CDR3 is CASSYAGVNTGELFF. The CDR3 nucleotides read TGTGCCAGCAGTTACGCGGGGGTCAACACCGGGGAGCTGTTTTTT.

The chain links TRBV6-4 to TRBJ2-1; 10 nucleotides match TRBD2. This CDR3 region has 16 residues. Germline loops: CDR1 MRHNA, CDR2 SNTAGT. V lost 0 bases and J lost 8; bases outside the gene matches: 7. DNA of the CDR3: TGTGCCAGCAGTGACTCCGGAGCGGGAGGGGCGGATGAGCAGTTCTTC. It translates to CASSDSGAGGADEQFF.

This sequence joins TRBV27 and TRBJ2-1; 9 nucleotides match TRBD2. With V trimmed by 1 base and J by 10 bases, 2 bases remained unmatched. The CDR3 has 13 residues. In germline, CDR1 is MNHEY, CDR2 SMNVEV (reference sequence). The CDR3 protein is CASSLLGTSEQFF. CDR3 in DNA: TGTGCCAGCAGTTTATTAGGGACTAGCGAGCAGTTCTTC.

The V gene is TRBV5-1, the J gene TRBJ2-2; D not resolved. Germline V gives CDR1 SGHRS, CDR2 YFSETQ. This CDR3 comprises 16 residues. Trimming cost V 2 bases and J 3 bases, with 14 bases left between them. DNA of the CDR3: TGCGCCAGCAGCTTAGTCGGTTTATCGGACACCGGGGAGCTGTTTTTT. Amino acids: CASSLVGLSDTGELFF.

With regard to this clone: One junction end disagrees with the germline gene, perhaps due to a read error. The chain uses TRBV20-1 and TRBJ2-7, with 13 bases that match TRBD2. Germline V gene data show CDR1 as DFQATT and CDR2 as SNEGSKA (reference sequence). The CDR3 consists of 11 residues. The CDR3 nucleotides are TGCAGTGCGAGACTAGCGGGGGGCCTGGGATTC. It is translated as CSARLAGGLGF.

Only a few counts were recorded for this clone. This chain connects TRBV27 to TRBJ1-6, with 7 bases identical to TRBD1. J lost 9 bases, V lost 2 bases, and 7 bases had no gene match. The germline V gene has CDR1 MNHEY and CDR2 SMNVEV (reference sequence). The CDR3 sequence is 15 residues long. CDR3 amino acids: CASSLPPNRGSPLHF. In nucleotides, the CDR3 is TGTGCCAGCAGTTTACCCCCTAACAGGGGTTCACCCCTCCACTTT.

J is TRBJ2-5 and V is TRBV27; TRBD2 matches at 8 bases. The CDR3 is 16 amino acids. V shed 5 bases and J 2 bases; nucleotides not matched to a gene: 10. Germline lookup yields CDR1 MNHEY and CDR2 SMNVEV (reference sequence). The CDR3 spells CASSTRGVAGQETQYF. DNA for the CDR3: TGTGCCAGCAGTACGCGGGGGGTGGCGGGGCAAGAGACCCAGTACTTC.